A selection of T cell receptor beta chains follows, all from one sample in a study of T-cell reconstitution after alpha-beta-depleted transplantation in children. TCRdb independently ran MiXCR on the PCR reads; one entry per CDR3 protein. The table lists hundreds of thousands of distinct CDR3 sequences, around 15% of them singletons. The material was PBMCs, mostly from graft donor cells, obtained 360 days after TCRalphabeta/CD19-depleted stem cell transplant. Receptors were obtained from a male patient between 5 and 17 years old who had a stem cell transplant for acute lymphoblastic leukemia, so the T cells may come from the graft donor. Each CDR3 is given with its conserved first and last residue. Each record gives: V gene, clone size, D gene, J gene, CDR3 protein, CDR3 DNA. D genes are given only for firm matches. Clone size, where shown, is once, few, many, or a class for clones that have expanded.

>TRBV7-8|NA|TRBD2|TRBJ2-7
CASSLSRSGTSYDYEQYF
TGTGCCAGCAGCTTATCCCGATCCGGGACTAGCTATGACTACGAGCAGTACTTC
>TRBV7-9|NA|TRBD1|TRBJ1-1
CAVQGDEAFF
TGTGCCGTTCAGGGGGATGAAGCTTTCTTT
>TRBV20-1|NA|NA|TRBJ1-5
CSARDRQGHQPQHF
TGCAGTGCTAGAGATCGTCAGGGCCATCAGCCCCAGCATTTT
>TRBV2|many|TRBD1|TRBJ1-1
CASRDRQNTEAFF
TGTGCCAGCAGGGACAGGCAGAACACTGAAGCTTTCTTT
>TRBV2|NA|NA|TRBJ2-7
CASSDIRQALPYEQYF
TGTGCCAGCAGTGACATCCGGCAGGCCTTACCCTACGAGCAGTACTTC
>TRBV5-1|NA|NA|TRBJ1-5
CASSRGGAGDQPQHF
TGCGCCAGCAGCCGAGGGGGGGCGGGGGATCAGCCCCAGCATTTT
>TRBV4-2|NA|NA|TRBJ2-1
CASSQGLGTSSYNEQFF
TGTGCCAGCAGCCAAGGACTAGGGACCAGCTCCTACAATGAGCAGTTCTTC
>TRBV20-1|NA|TRBD1|TRBJ2-7
CSARDRQGARYEQYF
TGCAGTGCTAGAGATCGGCAGGGGGCGCGGTACGAGCAGTACTTC
>TRBV18|NA|NA|TRBJ1-2
CASSPPGGRKLNGYTF
TGTGCCAGCTCACCACCGGGAGGACGGAAACTCAATGGCTACACCTTC
>TRBV19|NA|NA|TRBJ2-1
CASSLTPGVNEQFF
TGTGCCAGTAGCCTTACGCCAGGGGTCAATGAGCAGTTCTTC
>TRBV5-1|few|NA|TRBJ2-1
CASSYDTVRYNEQFF
TGCGCCAGCAGCTACGACACGGTCCGCTACAATGAGCAGTTCTTC
>TRBV11-2|few|NA|TRBJ2-2
CASSSSLVNTGELFF
TGTGCCAGCAGCTCCAGCCTGGTTAACACCGGGGAGCTGTTTTTT
>TRBV5-1|few|NA|TRBJ2-7
CASRYSASGEQYF
TGCGCCAGCAGATACTCGGCTAGTGGCGAGCAGTACTTC
>TRBV5-1|NA|TRBD2|TRBJ2-3
CASSLGLAGGVDTQYF
TGCGCCAGCAGCTTAGGACTAGCGGGAGGCGTAGATACGCAGTATTTT
>TRBV12-3/TRBV12-4|few|TRBD2|TRBJ2-1
CASSFVLAGSYNEQFF
TGTGCCAGCAGTTTCGTCCTAGCGGGCTCCTACAATGAGCAGTTCTTC
>TRBV10-3|few|TRBD2|TRBJ2-5
CAISESTSPSIGETQYF
TGTGCCATCAGTGAGTCGACTAGCCCCAGTATCGGAGAGACCCAGTACTTC
>TRBV5-1|few|NA|TRBJ2-7
CASSLNGADVYEQYF
TGCGCCAGCAGCTTGAACGGTGCCGACGTATACGAGCAGTACTTC
>TRBV11-2|NA|NA|TRBJ2-3
CASNKRSTDTQYF
TGTGCCAGCAACAAGCGGAGCACAGATACGCAGTATTTT
>TRBV5-1|NA|NA|TRBJ2-6
CASSLVPRRGSGANVLTF
TGCGCCAGCAGCTTGGTCCCCCGCCGGGGCTCTGGGGCCAACGTCCTGACTTTC
>TRBV11-2|few|NA|TRBJ2-5
CASSPHPGRETQYF
TGTGCCAGCAGCCCTCATCCGGGGAGAGAGACCCAGTACTTC
>TRBV7-9|NA|TRBD2|TRBJ2-7
CASSRPPGLAGYEQYF
TGTGCCAGCAGCCGACCACCGGGACTAGCGGGGTACGAGCAGTACTTC
>TRBV2|few|TRBD1|TRBJ2-7
CASRSRDRAYEQYF
TGTGCCAGCAGGTCCCGGGACAGGGCCTACGAGCAGTACTTC
>TRBV11-2|few|NA|TRBJ2-1
CASRSEGNNEQFF
TGTGCCAGCAGAAGCGAGGGGAACAATGAGCAGTTCTTC
>TRBV20-1|few|NA|TRBJ1-2
CSASPGQTNYGYTF
TGCAGTGCTAGCCCCGGGCAGACTAACTATGGCTACACCTTC
>TRBV12-3/TRBV12-4|few|NA|TRBJ1-3
CASSFGQGHTIYF
TGTGCCAGCAGTTTTGGCCAGGGTCACACCATATATTTT
>TRBV5-1|few|NA|TRBJ1-2
CASSLVQPYGYTF
TGCGCCAGCAGCTTGGTTCAGCCCTATGGCTACACCTTC
>TRBV12-3/TRBV12-4|NA|TRBD1|TRBJ2-1
CASSQGAGGNEQFF
TGTGCCAGCAGTCAGGGGGCAGGGGGTAATGAGCAGTTCTTC
>TRBV20-1|many|TRBD2|TRBJ2-5
CSARPPSGRLETQYF
TGCAGTGCTAGGCCGCCTAGCGGGAGACTAGAGACCCAGTACTTC
>TRBV5-1|NA|TRBD1|TRBJ2-7
CASSLRPGGEQYF
TGCGCCAGCAGCCTAAGGCCAGGGGGCGAGCAGTACTTC
>TRBV29-1|few|TRBD1|TRBJ1-2
CSVVGGTGHGYTF
TGCAGCGTTGTGGGAGGGACAGGGCATGGCTACACCTTC
>TRBV7-2|NA|NA|TRBJ2-7
CASSPPGAASYEQYF
TGTGCCAGCAGCCCTCCCGGGGCAGCGTCCTACGAGCAGTACTTC
>TRBV12-3/TRBV12-4|NA|TRBD2|TRBJ2-1
CASSSGLAGAGEQFF
TGTGCCAGCAGTTCGGGACTAGCGGGAGCCGGTGAGCAGTTCTTC
>TRBV15|few|NA|TRBJ2-3
CATSREWTSTDTQYF
TGTGCCACCAGCAGAGAGTGGACTAGCACAGATACGCAGTATTTT
>TRBV30|NA|TRBD2|TRBJ2-5
CAWSRHTGRESGQYF
TGTGCCTGGAGTAGGCATACGGGGCGGGAGTCGGGCCAGTACTTC
>TRBV7-7|few|NA|TRBJ2-5
CASSLAGGKGETQYF
TGTGCCAGCAGCTTAGCCGGCGGGAAAGGAGAGACCCAGTACTTC
>TRBV27|many|TRBD1|TRBJ1-1
CASKPGGHTEAFF
TGTGCCAGCAAGCCAGGGGGCCACACTGAAGCTTTCTTT
>TRBV3-1|NA|NA|TRBJ2-1
CASSQGSGQGYYNEQFF
TGTGCCAGCAGCCAAGGAAGCGGGCAGGGCTACTACAATGAGCAGTTCTTC
>TRBV13|NA|NA|TRBJ1-1
CASNLGGGLNTEAFF
TGTGCCAGCAACTTAGGGGGGGGGCTGAACACTGAAGCTTTCTTT
>TRBV5-1|few|TRBD2|TRBJ2-3
CASSKGLAGVWGDTQYF
TGCGCCAGCAGCAAGGGACTAGCGGGAGTGTGGGGAGATACGCAGTATTTT
>TRBV19|NA|NA|TRBJ2-5
CASTTRYGAHETQYF
TGTGCCAGTACCACTCGATATGGGGCCCACGAGACCCAGTACTTC
>TRBV7-3|NA|NA|TRBJ2-2
CASSLIGTRTGELFF
TGTGCCAGCAGCTTAATCGGGACACGCACCGGGGAGCTGTTTTTT
>TRBV3-1|NA|TRBD1|TRBJ2-7
CATTGTGYHEQYF
TGTGCCACCACCGGGACAGGGTACCACGAGCAGTACTTC
>TRBV2|few|TRBD1|TRBJ1-5
CASRGLPSTGAQPQHF
TGTGCCAGCAGGGGCTTACCAAGTACAGGGGCTCAGCCCCAGCATTTT
>TRBV4-1|NA|NA|TRBJ2-3
CASSQDPVETDTQYF
TGCGCCAGCAGCCAAGATCCGGTTGAGACAGATACGCAGTATTTT
>TRBV4-1|NA|NA|TRBJ2-7
CASSPLEERAYYEQYF
TGCGCCAGCAGCCCCCTCGAGGAGCGGGCTTACTACGAGCAGTACTTC
>TRBV24-1|NA|NA|TRBJ2-2
CATSDLGQKNTGELFF
TGTGCCACCAGTGATTTGGGACAGAAGAACACCGGGGAGCTGTTTTTT
>TRBV5-1|many|NA|TRBJ1-5
CASSLGSSNQPQHF
TGTGCCAGCAGTTTAGGCAGTAGCAATCAGCCCCAGCATTTT
>TRBV4-1|once|NA|TRBJ2-7
CASSSSTRLPYEQYF
TGCGCCAGCAGCTCCTCGACTCGGCTCCCCTACGAGCAGTACTTC
>TRBV15|few|NA|TRBJ2-2
CATSRPLDSINTGELFF
TGTGCCACCAGCAGACCCTTGGACAGCATAAACACCGGGGAGCTGTTTTTT
>TRBV5-1|few|NA|TRBJ2-7
CASRSTGDEQYF
TGCGCCAGCAGAAGTACAGGTGACGAGCAGTACTTC
>TRBV5-8|once|NA|TRBJ2-5
CASSRRRVPETQYF
TGTGCCAGCAGCCGCCGCAGGGTGCCGGAGACCCAGTACTTC
>TRBV20-1|many|TRBD2|TRBJ2-3
CSARGLAGGFTDTQYF
TGCAGTGCTAGGGGACTAGCGGGAGGGTTCACAGATACGCAGTATTTT
>TRBV5-5|few|NA|TRBJ1-5
CASSHRPSNQPQHF
TGTGCCAGCAGCCACCGGCCATCCAATCAGCCCCAGCATTTT
>TRBV5-1|few|TRBD2|TRBJ2-7
CASSLGLALEQYF
TGCGCCAGCAGCCTGGGACTAGCTCTCGAGCAGTACTTC
>TRBV11-1|NA|TRBD2|TRBJ2-1
CASSLSRSGLVANEQFF
TGTGCCAGCAGCTTATCCCGTAGCGGGTTGGTTGCTAATGAGCAGTTCTTC
>TRBV24-1|NA|NA|TRBJ2-4
CATAAGTLQYF
TGTGCCACCGCGGCGGGAACCCTTCAGTACTTC
>TRBV7-6|NA|TRBD1|TRBJ2-1
CASSLFTGVDNEQFF
TGTGCCAGCAGCCTGTTCACAGGGGTCGACAATGAGCAGTTCTTC
>TRBV7-8|NA|NA|TRBJ2-5
CASSLAFTHRTQYF
TGTGCCAGCAGCTTAGCGTTCACCCATAGGACCCAGTACTTC
>TRBV30|few|NA|TRBJ2-1
CAWARLLSYNEQFF
TGTGCCTGGGCTCGACTTCTCTCCTACAATGAGCAGTTCTTC
>TRBV7-6|NA|NA|TRBJ2-1
CASSKLGYNEQFF
TGTGCCAGCAGTAAACTGGGATACAATGAGCAGTTCTTC